A single sample gave rise to the 15 T cell receptor beta chains below, sequenced in a study of response to subunit inactivated influenza vaccine. MiXCR, applied by TCRdb to the RT-PCR reads, yields one record per CDR3 protein. The data hold about half a million distinct CDR3 sequences, with less than 10% observed a single time. The sample consisted of PBMCs from blood, taken less than 30 months after vaccination. Every receptor here comes from a man in his fifties or sixties who received an inactivated influenza vaccine.

This clonotype has a count of ten or more. The rearrangement uses TRBV6-2 or TRBV6-3 and TRBJ2-3, with no clear D. The V end was cut by 7 bases, the J end by 4 bases, with 15 bases between. There are 14 residues in the CDR3. Germline V gene data show CDR1 as MNHEY and CDR2 as SVGEGT. Here the CDR3 DNA reads TGTGCCAGCACCCTAACGGACGTCCCAGATACGCAGTATTTT. It codes for CASTLTDVPDTQYF.

This clonotype was detected only a few times. This chain joins TRBV6-5 and TRBJ2-7, with D perhaps given as TRBD1 or TRBD2 (5 bases each). V lost 2 bases, J lost 2 bases, and 7 bases lay in between. This CDR3 is 13 amino acids long. Germline V gene data show CDR1 as MNHEY and CDR2 as SVGAGI. CDR3 nucleotide sequence: TGTGCCAGCAGTTACCGGGACGCCTACGAGCAGTACTTC. Translation gives CASSYRDAYEQYF.

The chain links TRBV9 to TRBJ1-1; 11 bases match TRBD1. Germline CDR1 is SGDLS and CDR2 is YYNGEE. The ends lost 7 bases at V and 4 bases at J; junction bases unmatched: 6. The CDR3 consists of 14 residues. The CDR3 DNA follows: TGTGCCAGCTGTCCCGGGACAGGGGGCACTGAAGCTTTCTTT. Its translation: CASCPGTGGTEAFF.

J is TRBJ1-4 and V is TRBV5-1, with D hard to call. This CDR3 contains 14 residues. Germline CDR1 and CDR2: SGHRS and YFSETQ. Trimming left V 4 bases short and J 6 bases short, with 13 bases between. CDR3 protein: CASSGSLGDEKLFF. The CDR3 DNA is TGCGCCAGCAGCGGTAGCCTTGGCGATGAAAAACTGTTTTTT.

The gene calls are TRBV5-1 and TRBJ2-3; D ambiguous. In germline, CDR1 is SGHRS, CDR2 YFSETQ. The CDR3 loop spans 15 amino acids. V lost 0 bases, J lost 6 bases, and 14 bases lay in between. DNA of the CDR3: TGCGCCAGCAGCTTGGCCGGCCGAGAGGCCGATACGCAGTATTTT. Protein product: CASSLAGREADTQYF.

The rearrangement uses TRBV6-2 or TRBV6-3 and TRBJ2-2; D is possibly TRBD1 (7 bases). CDR3 length equals 19 residues. Germline V CDR1 and CDR2: MNHEY, SVGEGT. V was clipped by 5 bases and J by 3 bases, with 25 bases between them. The CDR3 sequence: CASSRETGPPSRYTGELFF. CDR3 nucleotides: TGTGCCAGCAGTCGGGAGACAGGGCCGCCCTCCAGATACACCGGGGAGCTGTTTTTT.

This clonotype has just a few counts. The rearrangement links TRBV5-1 to TRBJ2-1, with 9 bases aligning to TRBD2. There are 17 residues in the CDR3. The trim removed 0 bases at V and 1 base at J, leaving 5 bases unmatched. CDR1 and CDR2 from the germline V gene are SGHRS and YFSETQ. CDR3 DNA sequence: TGCGCCAGCAGCTTGGGACGTAGCGGGGGTTCCTACAATGAGCAGTTCTTC. Encoded protein: CASSLGRSGGSYNEQFF.

The DNA of the CDR3 is TGTGCCAGCAGTCGTACAGGGGCCCTCTCTGGAAACACCATATATTTT. Translated, it gives CASSRTGALSGNTIYF. The chain combines TRBV2 with TRBJ1-3; TRBD1 agrees at 7 bases. The CDR3 has 16 residues. J gave up 0 bases and V 5 bases, and 7 bases lay outside the gene matches. CDR1 is SNHLY, CDR2 FYNNEI, per germline.

This clonotype was counted ten times or more. The chain couples TRBV25-1 to TRBJ1-5; D might be TRBD1 (5 bases). Germline-derived CDR1 and CDR2 are MGHDK and SYGVNS. CDR3 length equals 14 residues. The germline V and J ends were trimmed by 2 bases and 7 bases, with 12 bases remaining between them. CDR3: CASSETGFYQPQHF. CDR3 coding DNA: TGTGCCAGCAGTGAAACAGGCTTTTACCAGCCCCAGCATTTT.

Comments on this clonotype: This clone may be a read error of a much larger clone one base away. This chain uses TRBV10-3 with TRBJ2-3; the D gene is possibly TRBD2 (6 bases). CDR3 size: 14 residues. Germline V gene sequence: CDR1 ENHRY, CDR2 SYGVKD. The DNA for the CDR3 is TGTGTCATCAGTGACACTAGCTTTGGCGATACGCAGTATTTT. Translated: CVISDTSFGDTQYF.

This clonotype was counted a few times. J is TRBJ1-2 and V is TRBV3-1; 10 bases match TRBD1. Germline V gene sequence: CDR1 LGHDT, CDR2 YNNKEL (reference sequence). The junction had 9 bases not matched to a gene; V was cut back by 0 bases and J by 8 bases. This CDR3 region has 16 residues. The CDR3 region is CASSQDLADRGLGYTF. CDR3 DNA sequence: TGTGCCAGCAGCCAAGATCTTGCCGACAGGGGGCTCGGCTACACCTTC.

The table lists this clonotype with a few counts. V and J are TRBV5-5 and TRBJ1-4, with D unresolved. Germline values: CDR1 SGHKS, CDR2 YYEKEE (reference sequence). The germline V and J ends were trimmed by 0 bases and 7 bases, with 13 bases remaining between them. This CDR3 comprises 15 residues. The CDR3 reads CASSLDGRVGEKLFF. The CDR3 nucleotides are TGTGCCAGCAGCTTGGATGGGAGGGTCGGTGAAAAACTGTTTTTT. Filled out from reference TRBV5-5 and TRBJ1-4, the complete variable domain reads DAGVTQSPTHLIKTRGQQVTLRCSPISGHKSVSWYQQVLGQGPQFIFQYYEKEERGRGNFPDRFSARQFPNYSSELNVNALLLGDSALYLCASSLDGRVGEKLFFGSGTQLSVL.

This clonotype was observed at least ten times. The chain is built from TRBV12-3 or TRBV12-4 and TRBJ2-1, with D perhaps matching TRBD1 (6 bases). The CDR3 has 16 residues. V lost 7 bases to trimming and J lost 2 bases, with 18 bases between them. CDR3 region: CASNPREQGAYNEQFF. CDR3 nucleotide sequence: TGTGCCAGCAACCCTAGGGAACAGGGCGCCTACAATGAGCAGTTCTTC.

The genes are TRBV2 and TRBJ1-2; no clear D gene. Germline CDR1 and CDR2: SNHLY and FYNNEI. V lost 1 base to trimming and J lost 3 bases, with 9 bases between them. The CDR3 consists of 14 residues. CDR3 region: CASSEDGRYYGYTF. The CDR3 DNA reads as TGTGCCAGCAGTGAAGATGGTAGATACTATGGCTACACCTTC.

This clonotype was detected once. A much larger clone lies one base from this, so it may be a read error. The rearrangement uses TRBV12-3 or TRBV12-4 and TRBJ2-7, with D perhaps matching TRBD1 or TRBD2 (6 bases each). The CDR3 has 14 amino acids. In DNA, the CDR3 is TGTGCCAGGAGTTATCGGGGGCACTTCTACGAGCAGTACTTC. This sequence encodes CARSYRGHFYEQYF.